This T cell receptor (beta chain) was captured in a study of type 1 regulatory T cells. Study in general: This in vitro CD4 product, T-allo10, is enriched for Tr1 cells and alloantigen-specific.

This clonotype was observed a handful of times. The antigen remains unidentified. V lost 4 bases to trimming and J lost 5 bases; unmatched junction nucleotides: 13. This CDR3 is built from 17 residues. CDR1 and CDR2 from the germline V gene are DFQATT and SNEGSKA (reference sequence). MiXCR, applied by TCRdb to the reads, yields one record per CDR3 protein. This table has about 59,000 distinct CDR3 sequences, roughly 60% appearing once. General study points: Compared with non-type 1 regulatory T cells, type 1 regulatory T cells showed a more restricted TCR repertoire.

The receptor was derived from a human donor in good health. The J gene is TRBJ2-1, the V gene TRBV20-1; 11 bases match TRBD2. Material: cultured non-Tr1 T cells, either the whole culture or a sorted T cell fraction (not recorded which). The CDR3 region has the DNA TGCAGTGCTAAGGGGGAGCTAGCGGGAGGTCGCCACAATGAGCAGTTCTTC. Residues: CSAKGELAGGRHNEQFF.